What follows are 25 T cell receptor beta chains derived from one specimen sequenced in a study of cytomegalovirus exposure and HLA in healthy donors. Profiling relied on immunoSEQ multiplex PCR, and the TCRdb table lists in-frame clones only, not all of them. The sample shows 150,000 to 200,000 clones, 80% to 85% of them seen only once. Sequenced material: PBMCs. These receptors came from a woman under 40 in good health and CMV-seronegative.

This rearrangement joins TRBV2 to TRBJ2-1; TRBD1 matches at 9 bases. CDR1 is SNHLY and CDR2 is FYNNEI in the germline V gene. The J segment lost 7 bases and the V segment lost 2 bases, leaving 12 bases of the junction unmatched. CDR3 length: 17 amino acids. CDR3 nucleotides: TGTGCCAGCAGTGAAAGGGGAGGACAGGGGTGGAGGAATGAGCAGTTCTTC. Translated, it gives CASSERGGQGWRNEQFF. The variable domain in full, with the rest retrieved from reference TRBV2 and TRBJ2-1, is EPEVTQTPSHQVTQMGQEVILRCVPISNHLYFYWYRQILGQKVEFLVSFYNNEISEKSEIFDDQFSVERPDGSNFTLKIRSTKLEDSAMYFCASSERGGQGWRNEQFFGPGTRLTVL.

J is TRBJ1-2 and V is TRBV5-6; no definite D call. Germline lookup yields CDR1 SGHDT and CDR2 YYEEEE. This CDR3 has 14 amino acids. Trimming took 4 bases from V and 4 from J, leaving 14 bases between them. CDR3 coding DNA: TGTGCCAGCAGCCCGGGAGGCCTCGGCTATGGCTACACCTTC. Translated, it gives CASSPGGLGYGYTF.

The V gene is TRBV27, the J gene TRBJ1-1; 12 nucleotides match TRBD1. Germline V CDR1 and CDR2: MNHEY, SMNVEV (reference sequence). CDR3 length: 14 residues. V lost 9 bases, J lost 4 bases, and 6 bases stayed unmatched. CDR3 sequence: CASGDRGHSTEAFF. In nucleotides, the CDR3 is TGTGCCAGTGGGGACAGGGGGCATAGCACTGAAGCTTTCTTT.

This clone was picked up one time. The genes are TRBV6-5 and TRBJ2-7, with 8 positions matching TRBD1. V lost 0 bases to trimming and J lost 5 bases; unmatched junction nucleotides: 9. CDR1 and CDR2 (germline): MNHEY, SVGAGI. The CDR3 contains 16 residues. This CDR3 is CASSYSRQGFYHEQYF. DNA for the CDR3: TGTGCCAGCAGTTACTCCCGACAGGGGTTTTATCACGAGCAGTACTTC.

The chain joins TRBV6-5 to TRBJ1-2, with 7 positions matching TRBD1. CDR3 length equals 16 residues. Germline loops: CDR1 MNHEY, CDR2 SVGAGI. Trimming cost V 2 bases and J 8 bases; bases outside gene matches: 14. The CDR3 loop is CASSYDQSGTARGYTF. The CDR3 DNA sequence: TGTGCCAGCAGTTACGATCAATCCGGGACAGCGAGAGGCTACACCTTC.

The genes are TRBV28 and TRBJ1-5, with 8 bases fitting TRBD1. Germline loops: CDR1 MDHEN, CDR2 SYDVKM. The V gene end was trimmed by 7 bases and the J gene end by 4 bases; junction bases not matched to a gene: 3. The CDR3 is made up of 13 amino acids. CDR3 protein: CASNRQGNQPQHF. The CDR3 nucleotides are TGTGCCAGCAATCGACAGGGGAATCAGCCCCAGCATTTT.

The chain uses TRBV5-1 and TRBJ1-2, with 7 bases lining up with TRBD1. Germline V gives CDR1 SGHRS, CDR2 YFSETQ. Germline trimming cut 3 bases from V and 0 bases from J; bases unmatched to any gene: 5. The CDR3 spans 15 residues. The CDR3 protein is CASSSAGGTNYGYTF. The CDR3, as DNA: TGCGCCAGCAGCTCCGCAGGGGGTACTAACTATGGCTACACCTTC.

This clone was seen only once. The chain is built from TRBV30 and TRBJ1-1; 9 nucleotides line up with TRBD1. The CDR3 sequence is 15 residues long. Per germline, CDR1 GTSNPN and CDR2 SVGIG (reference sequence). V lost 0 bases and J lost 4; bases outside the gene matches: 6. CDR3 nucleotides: TGTGCCTGGAGTGTTACCATGACAGGGGGCACTGAAGCTTTCTTT. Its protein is CAWSVTMTGGTEAFF.

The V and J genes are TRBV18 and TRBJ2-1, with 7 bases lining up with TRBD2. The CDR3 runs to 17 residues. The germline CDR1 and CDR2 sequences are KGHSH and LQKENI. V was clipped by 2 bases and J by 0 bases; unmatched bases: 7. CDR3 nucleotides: TGTGCCAGCTCACCAACTAGCGAAAAGGGCTCCTACAATGAGCAGTTCTTC. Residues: CASSPTSEKGSYNEQFF.

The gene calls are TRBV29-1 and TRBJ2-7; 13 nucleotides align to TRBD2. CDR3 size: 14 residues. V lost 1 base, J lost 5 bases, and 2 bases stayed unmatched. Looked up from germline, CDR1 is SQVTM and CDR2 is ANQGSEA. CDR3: CSVEGTSGRDEQYF. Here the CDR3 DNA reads TGCAGCGTTGAAGGGACTAGCGGGAGAGACGAGCAGTACTTC.

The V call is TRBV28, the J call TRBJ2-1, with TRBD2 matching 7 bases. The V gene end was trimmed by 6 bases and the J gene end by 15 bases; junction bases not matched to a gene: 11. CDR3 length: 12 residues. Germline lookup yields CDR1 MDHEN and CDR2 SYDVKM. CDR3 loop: CASSPGGSAPFF. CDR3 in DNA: TGTGCCAGCAGCCCGGGGGGTAGCGCACCGTTCTTC.

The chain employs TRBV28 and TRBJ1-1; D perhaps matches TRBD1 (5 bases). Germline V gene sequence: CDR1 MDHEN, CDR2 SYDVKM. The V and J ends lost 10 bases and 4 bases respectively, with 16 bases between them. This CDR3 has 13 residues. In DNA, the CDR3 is TGTGCCACCACAGGTCACTCGGGCACTGAAGCTTTCTTT. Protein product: CATTGHSGTEAFF.

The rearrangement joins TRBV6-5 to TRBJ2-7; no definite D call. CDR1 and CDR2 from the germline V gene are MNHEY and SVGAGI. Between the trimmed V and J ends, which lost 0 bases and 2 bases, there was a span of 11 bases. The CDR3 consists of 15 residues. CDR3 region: CASSYSQTTTYEQYF. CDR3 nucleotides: TGTGCCAGCAGTTACTCTCAAACCACTACCTACGAGCAGTACTTC.

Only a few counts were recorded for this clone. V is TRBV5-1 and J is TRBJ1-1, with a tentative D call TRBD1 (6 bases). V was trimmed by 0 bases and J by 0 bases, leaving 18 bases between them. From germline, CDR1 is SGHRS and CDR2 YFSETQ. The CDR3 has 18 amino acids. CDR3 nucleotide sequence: TGCGCCAGCAGCTTGGCGACAGGAGCTCTCACGATGAACACTGAAGCTTTCTTT. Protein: CASSLATGALTMNTEAFF.

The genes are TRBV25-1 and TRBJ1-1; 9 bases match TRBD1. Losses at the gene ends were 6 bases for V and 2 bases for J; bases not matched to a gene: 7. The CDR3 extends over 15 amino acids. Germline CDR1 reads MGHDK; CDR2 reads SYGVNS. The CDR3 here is CASRDRGFVNTEAFF. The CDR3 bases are TGTGCCAGCAGGGACAGGGGATTTGTTAACACTGAAGCTTTCTTT. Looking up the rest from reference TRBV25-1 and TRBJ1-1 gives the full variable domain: EADIYQTPRYLVIGTGKKITLECSQTMGHDKMYWYQQDPGMELHLIHYSYGVNSTEKGDLSSESTVSRIRTEHFPLTLESARPSHTSQYLCASRDRGFVNTEAFFGQGTRLTVV.

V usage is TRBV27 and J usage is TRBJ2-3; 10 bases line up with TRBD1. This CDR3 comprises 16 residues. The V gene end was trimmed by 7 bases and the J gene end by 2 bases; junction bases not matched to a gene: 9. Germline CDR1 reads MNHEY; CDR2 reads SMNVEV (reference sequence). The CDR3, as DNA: TGTGCCAGCATCCCAAGGACAGGGGGGAACACAGATACGCAGTATTTT. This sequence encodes CASIPRTGGNTDTQYF.

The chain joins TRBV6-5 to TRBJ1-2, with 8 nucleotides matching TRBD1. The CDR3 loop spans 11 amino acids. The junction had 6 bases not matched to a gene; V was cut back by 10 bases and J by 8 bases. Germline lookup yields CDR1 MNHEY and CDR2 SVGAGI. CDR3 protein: CATRTGSGYTF. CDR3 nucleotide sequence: TGTGCCACTCGGACAGGGTCCGGCTACACCTTC.

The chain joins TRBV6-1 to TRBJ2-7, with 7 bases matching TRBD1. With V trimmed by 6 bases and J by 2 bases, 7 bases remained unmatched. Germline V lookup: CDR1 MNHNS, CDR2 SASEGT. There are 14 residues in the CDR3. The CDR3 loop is CASRGTDSPYEQYF. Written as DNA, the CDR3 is TGTGCCAGCAGGGGGACAGACTCCCCCTACGAGCAGTACTTC.

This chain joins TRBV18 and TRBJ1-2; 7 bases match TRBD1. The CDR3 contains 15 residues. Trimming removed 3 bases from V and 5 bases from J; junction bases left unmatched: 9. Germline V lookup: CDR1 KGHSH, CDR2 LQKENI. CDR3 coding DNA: TGTGCCAGCTCACCCCAGGGGGGCGGGCCTTATGGCTACACCTTC. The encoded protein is CASSPQGGGPYGYTF.

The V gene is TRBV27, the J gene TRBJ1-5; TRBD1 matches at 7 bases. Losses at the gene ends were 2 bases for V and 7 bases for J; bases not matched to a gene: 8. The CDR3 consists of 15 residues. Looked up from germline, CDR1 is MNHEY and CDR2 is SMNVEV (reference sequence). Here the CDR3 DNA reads TGTGCCAGCAGTTTAGTGACAGGGAGAGGCCAGCCCCAGCATTTT. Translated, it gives CASSLVTGRGQPQHF.

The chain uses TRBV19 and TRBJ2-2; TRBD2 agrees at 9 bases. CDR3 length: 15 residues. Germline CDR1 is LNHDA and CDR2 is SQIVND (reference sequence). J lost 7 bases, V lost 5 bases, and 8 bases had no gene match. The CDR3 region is CASSPSGESGGELFF. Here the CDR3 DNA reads TGTGCCAGTAGTCCTAGCGGGGAGTCTGGCGGGGAGCTGTTTTTT.

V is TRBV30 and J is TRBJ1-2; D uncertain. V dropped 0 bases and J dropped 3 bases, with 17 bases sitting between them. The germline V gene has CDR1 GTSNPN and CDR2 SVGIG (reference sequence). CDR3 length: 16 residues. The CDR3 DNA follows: TGTGCCTGGAGTGTGGTTGGACGGGAGACCTACTATGGCTACACCTTC. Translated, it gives CAWSVVGRETYYGYTF.

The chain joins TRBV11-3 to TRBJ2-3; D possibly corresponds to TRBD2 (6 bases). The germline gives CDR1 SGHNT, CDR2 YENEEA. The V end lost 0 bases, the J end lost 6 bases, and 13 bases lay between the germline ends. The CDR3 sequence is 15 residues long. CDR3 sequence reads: CASSLDGGKVDTQYF. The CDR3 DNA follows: TGTGCCAGCAGCTTAGATGGCGGGAAAGTTGATACGCAGTATTTT.

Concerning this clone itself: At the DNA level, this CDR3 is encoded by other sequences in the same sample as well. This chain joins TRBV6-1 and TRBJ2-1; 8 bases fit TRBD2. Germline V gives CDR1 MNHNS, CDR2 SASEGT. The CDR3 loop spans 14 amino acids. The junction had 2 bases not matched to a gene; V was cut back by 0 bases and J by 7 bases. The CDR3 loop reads CASSEAGGGNEQFF. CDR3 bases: TGTGCCAGCAGTGAAGCCGGGGGGGGGAATGAGCAGTTCTTC.

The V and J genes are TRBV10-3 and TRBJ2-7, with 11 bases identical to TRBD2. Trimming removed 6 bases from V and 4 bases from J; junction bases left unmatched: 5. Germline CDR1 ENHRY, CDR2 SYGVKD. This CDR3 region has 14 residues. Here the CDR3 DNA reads TGTGCCATCAGCCCCGGGACTAGCGGATACGAGCAGTACTTC. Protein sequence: CAISPGTSGYEQYF.